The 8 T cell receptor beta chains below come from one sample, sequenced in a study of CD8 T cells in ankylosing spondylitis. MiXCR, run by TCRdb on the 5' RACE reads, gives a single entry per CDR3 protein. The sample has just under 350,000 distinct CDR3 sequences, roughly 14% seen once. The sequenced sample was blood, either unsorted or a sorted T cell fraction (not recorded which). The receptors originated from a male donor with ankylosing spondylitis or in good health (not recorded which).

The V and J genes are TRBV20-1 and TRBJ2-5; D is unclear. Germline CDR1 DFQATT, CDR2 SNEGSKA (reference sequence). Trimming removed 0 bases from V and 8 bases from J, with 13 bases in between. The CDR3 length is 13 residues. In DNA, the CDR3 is TGCAGTGCTAGAGATAGCCACGTCCAAACCCAGTACTTC. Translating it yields CSARDSHVQTQYF.

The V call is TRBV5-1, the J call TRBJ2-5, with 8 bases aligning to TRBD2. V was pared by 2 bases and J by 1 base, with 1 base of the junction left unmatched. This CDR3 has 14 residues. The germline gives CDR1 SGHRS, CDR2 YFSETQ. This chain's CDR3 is CASSLAGAQETQYF. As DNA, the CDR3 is TGCGCCAGCAGCTTAGCGGGAGCCCAAGAGACCCAGTACTTC.

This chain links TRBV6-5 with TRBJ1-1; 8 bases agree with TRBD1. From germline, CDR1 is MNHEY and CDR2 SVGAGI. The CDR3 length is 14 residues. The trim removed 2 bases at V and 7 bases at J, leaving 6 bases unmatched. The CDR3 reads CASSYAGGAGEAFF. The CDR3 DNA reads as TGTGCCAGCAGTTACGCAGGGGGCGCTGGTGAAGCTTTCTTT.

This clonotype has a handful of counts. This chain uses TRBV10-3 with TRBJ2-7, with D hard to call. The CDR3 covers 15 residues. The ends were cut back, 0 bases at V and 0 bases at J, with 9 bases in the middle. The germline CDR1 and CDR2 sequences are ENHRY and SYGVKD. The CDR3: CAISESRTGSYEQYF. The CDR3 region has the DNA TGTGCCATCAGTGAGTCCCGGACGGGCTCCTACGAGCAGTACTTC.

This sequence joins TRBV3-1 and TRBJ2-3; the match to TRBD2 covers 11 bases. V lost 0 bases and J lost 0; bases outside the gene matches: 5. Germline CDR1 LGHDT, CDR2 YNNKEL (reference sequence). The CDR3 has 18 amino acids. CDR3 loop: CASSQDPGTSGSTDTQYF. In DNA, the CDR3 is TGTGCCAGCAGCCAAGATCCCGGGACTAGCGGCAGCACAGATACGCAGTATTTT.

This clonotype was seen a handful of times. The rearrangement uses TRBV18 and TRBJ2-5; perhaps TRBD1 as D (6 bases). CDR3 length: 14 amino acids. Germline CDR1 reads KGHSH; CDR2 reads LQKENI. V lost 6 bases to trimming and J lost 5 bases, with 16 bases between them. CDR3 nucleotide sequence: TGTGCCAGCTCGCGTCGACAGGTCATTGAGACCCAGTACTTC. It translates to CASSRRQVIETQYF.

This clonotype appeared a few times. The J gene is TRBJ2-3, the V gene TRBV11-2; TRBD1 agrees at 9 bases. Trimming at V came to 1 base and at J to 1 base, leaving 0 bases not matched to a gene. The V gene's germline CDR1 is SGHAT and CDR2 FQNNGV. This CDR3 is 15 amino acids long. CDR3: CASSLGDRGTDTQYF. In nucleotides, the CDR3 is TGTGCCAGCAGCTTAGGGGACAGGGGCACAGATACGCAGTATTTT.

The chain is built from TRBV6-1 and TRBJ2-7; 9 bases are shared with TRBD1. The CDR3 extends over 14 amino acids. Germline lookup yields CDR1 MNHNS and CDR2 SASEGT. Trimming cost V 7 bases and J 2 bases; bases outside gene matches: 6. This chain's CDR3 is CASIGDRDTYEQYF. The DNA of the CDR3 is TGTGCCAGCATAGGGGACAGGGATACCTACGAGCAGTACTTC.